This T cell receptor beta chain was found in a study of blood T cell repertoires in COVID-19 (dated by TCRdb to between 2020 and 2021). As for the study more broadly: Collaborator samples came from the United States, Italy and Spain and covered acute and convalescent phases of COVID-19. The prospective study material was composed of cDNA or gDNA derived from T cells, B-cell-depleted T cells, or PBMCs. Deeply sampled blood TCRbeta repertoires from subjects exposed to, actively infected with, or recovered from COVID-19 were included in the dataset. The repertoires were released in a freely available public database intended as a resource for research on the immune response to SARS-CoV-2. The samples were drawn from two sources: the first 160 participants of the ongoing ImmuneRACE study, and over 950 subjects contributed by 6 global collaborators. A de-identified subject ID, COVID-19 status, age in years and sex were almost always included in the sample metadata. Where available, HLA class I and class II types were taken from metadata supplied by the sample provider and were not determined by assay-based typing.

What the work shows at the level of the full study, not this receptor alone: The quantity of clinical and demographic metadata differed by source and by participant and was supplied without curation.

The immunoSEQ Assay, a bias-controlled multiplex PCR, was used to amplify TCRbeta CDR3 regions from genomic DNA. Under the source paper's analysis protocol: Nucleated cell counts per sample were estimated from amplification of reference gene primers within the assay. Sequence reads were collapsed and filtered to measure the absolute abundance of every unique TCRbeta CDR3 rearrangement. For each sample, productive Simpson clonality was calculated as the square root of Simpson's diversity index over productive rearrangements. TCRdb's version of the immuneACCESS table is confined to in-frame rearrangements and falls short of the full clone set. An unresolved V gene accounts for under half of the shortfall where checked; the remainder is of unknown origin. The V and J calls and clone size are taken from that table; D and trimming were inferred from the DNA. Present in this sample are 100,000 to 150,000 clones, about four fifths of which were seen just once. Under 5% of the sample comes from the top ten.

In the prospective study, participants were roughly 18 to 95 years old, resided in about two dozen geographic areas of the United States, and were enrolled through a virtual design. To assign participants to cohorts, the prospective study relied on clinical history that participants themselves reported in a screening survey and a study questionnaire. Recovered participants in ImmuneRACE Cohort 3 were defined as having two consecutive negative NP/OP PCR tests, clearance from a healthcare professional, or resolution of symptoms. Each participant in the prospective study had whole blood, serum and a nasopharyngeal or oropharyngeal swab collected by mobile phlebotomists. Additional blood draws and questionnaires over an approximately two-month period could optionally be provided by prospective study participants. Blood samples from the prospective study were shipped frozen or at room temperature prior to DNA extraction.

Notes on this clone: Its specific antigen is unknown. No much larger clone is present one base from it, and per-base qualities are unavailable.

Sequencing was done on a sample of PBMCs or T cells enriched from blood (not recorded which). The receptor was derived from a woman aged 25-40 years who had recovered from COVID-19.

The CDR3 is CASSVEAGQYGYTF. The DNA sequence is given as TGTGCCAGCAGCGTAGAAGCAGGCCAGTATGGCTACACCTTC. The chain was built from TRBV9 and TRBJ1-2; the D gene is not confidently resolved. Between the V and J ends, shortened by 0 bases and 5 bases respectively, the junction contains 11 bases. The cysteine opens and the phenylalanine closes a CDR3 of 14 amino acids. Only CDR3 DNA is held: 42 bases, read in frame from base 1. The germline V gene provides CDR1 SGDLS and CDR2 YYNGEE.